This T cell receptor (beta chain) was observed in a study of cytomegalovirus exposure and HLA in healthy donors. V lost 4 bases and J lost 6; bases outside the gene matches: 5. The CDR3 extends over 14 amino acids. Germline V gene sequence: CDR1 ENHRY, CDR2 SYGVKD. Points from the study as a whole: Published work reported that the classifier diagnosed cytomegalovirus status with high specificity and sensitivity.

Libraries were prepared by immunoSEQ multiplex PCR; TCRdb keeps only in-frame clonotypes and omits some of them. The sample yields approximately 100,000 clones, around nine tenths seen once. Points on this clone: The antigen is unknown.

This TCR was recovered from a woman aged 25 to 39 in good health and CMV-seronegative. The sequencing sample was made of PBMCs. The J gene is TRBJ2-7, the V gene TRBV10-3; the match to TRBD2 covers 11 bases. The CDR3 sequence is CAISGSGRDAEQYF. For the CDR3, the DNA is TGTGCCATCAGTGGTAGCGGGAGGGACGCCGAGCAGTACTTC.